The 31 T cell receptor beta chains below were found in one sample sequenced in a study of cytomegalovirus exposure and HLA in healthy donors. Vbeta (60) and Jbeta (13) primers were used in the PCR. Profiling relied on immunoSEQ multiplex PCR, and the TCRdb table lists in-frame clones only, not all of them. The sample lists roughly 220,000 clones, approximately 79% seen once, with 1.5% to 2% in the top ten. The sequencing sample was made of PBMCs. Receptor source: a man aged 45 to 65 in good health and CMV-seronegative.

V and J are TRBV7-3 and TRBJ2-5; D may be TRBD1 (6 bases). Trimming stripped 2 bases from V and 5 bases from J, with 9 bases between. Per the germline V gene, CDR1 is SGHTA and CDR2 is FQGTGA. The CDR3 is 13 residues long. The CDR3 sequence is CASSLHREETQYF. CDR3 nucleotides: TGTGCCAGCAGCTTACACAGGGAGGAGACCCAGTACTTC.

The chain employs TRBV7-9 and TRBJ2-2, with 8 bases matching TRBD1. The CDR3 is made up of 16 amino acids. Germline loops: CDR1 SEHNR, CDR2 FQNEAQ (reference sequence). The V gene end was trimmed by 6 bases and the J gene end by 2 bases; junction bases not matched to a gene: 8. The CDR3, as DNA: TGTGCCAGCAGTGAGATGGGACAGGTTAACACCGGGGAGCTGTTTTTT. Translated, it gives CASSEMGQVNTGELFF. The entire variable domain, with the rest obtained from reference TRBV7-9 and TRBJ2-2, is as follows: DTGVSQNPRHKITKRGQNVTFRCDPISEHNRLYWYRQTLGQGPEFLTYFQNEAQLEKSRLLSDRFSAERPKGSFSTLEIQRTEQGDSAMYLCASSEMGQVNTGELFFGEGSRLTVL.

The rearrangement uses TRBV29-1 and TRBJ2-7, with D perhaps matching TRBD2 (6 bases). The CDR3 has 13 amino acids. Trimming took off 6 bases at V and 3 bases at J, with 15 bases between the two ends. CDR1 is SQVTM and CDR2 is ANQGSEA in the germline V gene. The CDR3 DNA sequence: TGCAGCGTGGGGTGGAGTAGCGGCTACGAGCAGTACTTC. Translating gives CSVGWSSGYEQYF.

The genes are TRBV9 and TRBJ2-1, with TRBD1 matching 7 bases. CDR1 and CDR2 (germline): SGDLS, YYNGEE. V lost 3 bases to trimming and J lost 1 base; unmatched junction nucleotides: 4. The CDR3 runs to 15 residues. CDR3 bases: TGTGCCAGCAGCGGGTACAGGGGATCCTACAATGAGCAGTTCTTC. Encoded protein: CASSGYRGSYNEQFF.

The V and J genes are TRBV4-1 and TRBJ2-5; 10 bases fit TRBD1. V dropped 3 bases and J dropped 4; count of bases not matched to a gene: 11. CDR3 length: 17 amino acids. Looked up from germline, CDR1 is MGHRA and CDR2 is YSYEKL. DNA of the CDR3: TGCGCCAGCAGCCACCCCGACAGGGGACAGGGGCCAGAGACCCAGTACTTC. Translated, it gives CASSHPDRGQGPETQYF.

The chain joins TRBV19 to TRBJ1-5, with 7 nucleotides matching TRBD1. V was clipped by 6 bases and J by 5 bases; unmatched bases: 10. The CDR3 totals 15 residues. The germline gives CDR1 LNHDA, CDR2 SQIVND (reference sequence). The CDR3 sequence is CASREQGNSDQPQHF. CDR3 nucleotide sequence: TGTGCCAGTAGGGAACAGGGGAATTCGGATCAGCCCCAGCATTTT.

There are a few counts of this clone. DNA for the CDR3: TGTGCCAGCAGCTTAGGAGGGACAGGGGGTTACGAGCAGTACTTC. This sequence encodes CASSLGGTGGYEQYF. V gene TRBV7-6 combines with J gene TRBJ2-7; the match to TRBD1 covers 11 bases. The CDR3 spans 15 residues. With 1 base clipped from V and 4 bases from J, the junction kept 3 bases outside the gene matches. CDR1 SGHVS and CDR2 FNYEAQ come from the germline V gene.

This clone has a handful of counts. The chain links TRBV5-6 to TRBJ2-1, with D uncertain. The CDR3 consists of 12 residues. Germline-derived CDR1 and CDR2 are SGHDT and YYEEEE. The V end lost 1 base, the J end lost 8 bases, and 7 bases lay between the germline ends. CDR3 protein: CASSLLGDEQFF. In nucleotides, the CDR3 is TGTGCCAGCAGCTTGCTAGGAGATGAGCAGTTCTTC.

This chain connects TRBV7-2 to TRBJ1-5, with 8 bases matching TRBD1. This CDR3 spans 13 amino acids. Germline V CDR1 and CDR2: SGHTA, FQGNSA. After removal of 3 bases from V and 5 bases from J, the junction contained 0 bases not matched to a gene. The CDR3 here is CASSLTGDQPQHF. The CDR3 DNA is TGTGCCAGCAGCTTGACAGGGGATCAGCCCCAGCATTTT.

V is TRBV4-2 and J is TRBJ2-1, with unresolved D. Between the trimmed V and J ends, which lost 1 base and 7 bases, there was a span of 11 bases. Germline V gene data show CDR1 as LGHNA and CDR2 as YNFKEQ. This CDR3 is built from 14 residues. The CDR3 here is CASSQGQVRNEQFF. CDR3 nucleotides: TGTGCCAGCAGCCAAGGCCAGGTTAGGAATGAGCAGTTCTTC.

A few counts support this clone. The chain recombines TRBV5-1 with TRBJ2-5; TRBD2 might be the D (7 bases). Trimming shortened V by 7 bases and J by 2 bases, and 15 bases separated the two germline ends. The CDR3 contains 14 residues. Germline CDR1 SGHRS, CDR2 YFSETQ. This CDR3 is CASSVGGPQETQYF. DNA of the CDR3: TGCGCCAGCTCCGTGGGGGGGCCACAAGAGACCCAGTACTTC. The variable domain in full, with the rest retrieved from reference TRBV5-1 and TRBJ2-5, is KAGVTQTPRYLIKTRGQQVTLSCSPISGHRSVSWYQQTPGQGLQFLFEYFSETQRNKGNFPGRFSGRQFSNSRSEMNVSTLELGDSALYLCASSVGGPQETQYFGPGTRLLVL.

This rearrangement joins TRBV7-3 to TRBJ2-7, with 10 bases that match TRBD2. J gave up 5 bases and V 2 bases, and 6 bases lay outside the gene matches. Germline CDR1 is SGHTA and CDR2 is FQGTGA. This CDR3 is 15 amino acids long. The DNA of the CDR3 is TGTGCCAGCAGCTTAGCTAGCGGGAGTTGGAACGAGCAGTACTTC. Its protein is CASSLASGSWNEQYF.

The gene calls are TRBV30 and TRBJ2-1; D is perhaps TRBD2 (6 bases). Germline-derived CDR1 and CDR2 are GTSNPN and SVGIG (reference sequence). CDR3 length: 13 residues. V was clipped by 4 bases and J by 4 bases, with 11 bases between them. This chain's CDR3 is CAWTLGGYNEQFF. The DNA of the CDR3 is TGTGCCTGGACCCTAGGAGGGTACAATGAGCAGTTCTTC.

The V and J genes are TRBV7-2 and TRBJ2-1; D may be TRBD2 (6 bases). The CDR3 has 16 amino acids. Germline V CDR1 and CDR2: SGHTA, FQGNSA. The V gene lost 1 base and the J gene lost 0 bases, with 10 bases spanning the gap. The CDR3 sequence is CASSLDPAGSYNEQFF. In DNA, the CDR3 is TGTGCCAGCAGCTTAGATCCAGCGGGCTCCTACAATGAGCAGTTCTTC.

This rearrangement joins TRBV30 to TRBJ1-5; D perhaps matches TRBD1 (6 bases). The V end lost 3 bases, the J end lost 5 bases, and 14 bases lay between the germline ends. Germline V gene sequence: CDR1 GTSNPN, CDR2 SVGIG (reference sequence). The CDR3 covers 14 residues. Here the CDR3 reads CAWSEGQFDQPQHF. CDR3 nucleotide sequence: TGTGCCTGGAGCGAAGGACAGTTTGATCAGCCCCAGCATTTT.

This rearrangement joins TRBV25-1 to TRBJ2-3; weak D call: TRBD1 (7 bases). The CDR3 is 15 amino acids. Between the trimmed V and J ends, which lost 3 bases and 2 bases, there was a span of 12 bases. Looked up from germline, CDR1 is MGHDK and CDR2 is SYGVNS. The CDR3 sequence is CASSDAGQNTDTQYF. In nucleotides, the CDR3 is TGTGCCAGCAGTGACGCGGGACAGAACACAGATACGCAGTATTTT.

V and J are TRBV10-3 and TRBJ2-7, with 9 bases aligning to TRBD1. This CDR3 is built from 15 residues. The V gene's germline CDR1 is ENHRY and CDR2 SYGVKD. V lost 1 base to trimming and J lost 6 bases; unmatched junction nucleotides: 7. This chain's CDR3 is CAISELWTGDGEQYF. In DNA, the CDR3 is TGTGCCATCAGTGAGTTATGGACAGGGGATGGCGAGCAGTACTTC.

The chain links TRBV2 to TRBJ2-2, with D maybe TRBD1 (5 bases). The V end was cut by 2 bases, the J end by 3 bases, with 10 bases between. This CDR3 region has 15 residues. CDR1 is SNHLY and CDR2 is FYNNEI in the germline V gene. In DNA, the CDR3 is TGTGCCAGCAGTGAACAGGGTCGGGACACCGGGGAGCTGTTTTTT. Protein product: CASSEQGRDTGELFF. Complete variable domain (other parts from reference TRBV2 and TRBJ2-2): EPEVTQTPSHQVTQMGQEVILRCVPISNHLYFYWYRQILGQKVEFLVSFYNNEISEKSEIFDDQFSVERPDGSNFTLKIRSTKLEDSAMYFCASSEQGRDTGELFFGEGSRLTVL.

The chain is built from TRBV11-2 and TRBJ1-5; 7 nucleotides agree with TRBD1. This CDR3 is 15 amino acids long. Trimming at V came to 5 bases and at J to 4 bases, leaving 8 bases not matched to a gene. Germline V gene lookup returns CDR1 SGHAT and CDR2 FQNNGV. CDR3 bases: TGTGCCAGCAGCCTAGGGACAGCGCCTAATCAGCCCCAGCATTTT. Translating gives CASSLGTAPNQPQHF.

The J gene is TRBJ1-4, the V gene TRBV19; 8 nucleotides align to TRBD1. The germline CDR1 and CDR2 sequences are LNHDA and SQIVND (reference sequence). This CDR3 is 14 amino acids long. V shed 7 bases and J 11 bases; nucleotides not matched to a gene: 12. CDR3 bases: TGTGCCAGTAAACCGGGACAGGCGCCAGGGAAACTGTTTTTT. It specifies CASKPGQAPGKLFF.

This chain uses TRBV7-9 with TRBJ1-3; no definite D call. In germline, CDR1 is SEHNR, CDR2 FQNEAQ (reference sequence). The V end lost 3 bases, the J end lost 1 base, and 13 bases lay between the germline ends. The CDR3 covers 16 residues. The CDR3 loop reads CASSFLRERSGNTIYF. The CDR3 nucleotides read TGTGCCAGCAGCTTTTTGAGGGAAAGGTCTGGAAACACCATATATTTT.

This clone turned up a few times. The chain uses TRBV5-1 and TRBJ2-1, with 11 positions matching TRBD2. The CDR3 spans 14 residues. The junction had 0 bases not matched to a gene; V was cut back by 2 bases and J by 5 bases. The germline V gene encodes CDR1 SGHRS and CDR2 YFSETQ. The CDR3: CASSFSGGDNEQFF. DNA of the CDR3: TGCGCCAGCAGCTTTAGCGGGGGGGACAATGAGCAGTTCTTC. Using reference TRBV5-1 and TRBJ2-1 for the parts outside the CDR3, the full variable domain is KAGVTQTPRYLIKTRGQQVTLSCSPISGHRSVSWYQQTPGQGLQFLFEYFSETQRNKGNFPGRFSGRQFSNSRSEMNVSTLELGDSALYLCASSFSGGDNEQFFGPGTRLTVL.

This clone has only a few counts. This sequence joins TRBV4-1 and TRBJ2-2, with D tentatively TRBD2 (5 bases). V lost 0 bases to trimming and J lost 3 bases, with 11 bases between them. CDR1 MGHRA and CDR2 YSYEKL come from the germline V gene. The CDR3 extends over 16 amino acids. The CDR3 is CASSQEVARYTGELFF. CDR3 bases: TGCGCCAGCAGCCAAGAGGTAGCGAGATACACCGGGGAGCTGTTTTTT.

V is TRBV29-1 and J is TRBJ2-7; 7 nucleotides agree with TRBD1. The CDR3 is made up of 13 amino acids. Germline-derived CDR1 and CDR2 are SQVTM and ANQGSEA. V gave up 4 bases and J gave up 3 bases; unmatched junction bases: 6. Here the CDR3 reads CSVGDSTGYEQYF. Written as DNA, the CDR3 is TGCAGCGTTGGGGACAGTACGGGCTACGAGCAGTACTTC.

The CDR3 DNA follows: TGTGCCAGCAGTGAAGCGCGTGGGCGGAGGGGCACAGATACGCAGTATTTT. This translates into CASSEARGRRGTDTQYF. The chain uses TRBV6-1 and TRBJ2-3, with D maybe TRBD2 (6 bases). V lost 0 bases, J lost 1 base, and 14 bases lay in between. There are 17 residues in the CDR3. From germline, CDR1 is MNHNS and CDR2 SASEGT.

The chain joins TRBV12-5 to TRBJ2-7; 7 bases align to TRBD2. The CDR3 length is 15 residues. J was trimmed by 1 base and V by 3 bases; bases with no gene match: 6. Germline CDR1 is LGHNT and CDR2 is FRNRAP. As DNA, the CDR3 is TGTGCTAGTGGTTTCGGGACTACCAATTCCTACGAGCAGTACTTC. Protein sequence: CASGFGTTNSYEQYF.

The chain carries TRBV10-1 and TRBJ2-3; 14 nucleotides line up with TRBD2. The germline V gene encodes CDR1 WNHNN and CDR2 SYGVQD (reference sequence). The trim removed 6 bases at V and 7 bases at J, leaving 12 bases unmatched. The CDR3 is 17 amino acids. This CDR3 is CASRKGLAGVFTNTQYF. The DNA of the CDR3 is TGCGCCAGCAGAAAGGGACTAGCGGGAGTCTTTACAAATACGCAGTATTTT.

This clone was observed a handful of times. The gene calls are TRBV18 and TRBJ2-3; TRBD2 aligns across 9 bases. Germline loops: CDR1 KGHSH, CDR2 LQKENI. The trim removed 5 bases at V and 2 bases at J, leaving 8 bases unmatched. The CDR3 has 16 residues. The CDR3 spells CASSIDSGRLTDTQYF. The CDR3 DNA follows: TGTGCCAGCTCAATCGATAGCGGGAGACTCACAGATACGCAGTATTTT.

This clone was counted a few times. The rearrangement joins TRBV18 to TRBJ1-1; 8 nucleotides line up with TRBD1. The V gene end was trimmed by 6 bases and the J gene end by 2 bases; junction bases not matched to a gene: 5. This CDR3 is 14 amino acids long. CDR1 and CDR2 from the germline V gene are KGHSH and LQKENI. CDR3 coding DNA: TGTGCCAGCTCTATAGACAGGGGTAACACTGAAGCTTTCTTT. Its protein product is CASSIDRGNTEAFF.

The chain combines TRBV2 with TRBJ2-2, with 7 bases that match TRBD2. Trimming took 6 bases from V and 0 from J; bases not matched to a gene: 4. This CDR3 is 15 amino acids long. From germline, CDR1 is SNHLY and CDR2 FYNNEI. CDR3 sequence: CASSGTISNTGELFF. Written as DNA, the CDR3 is TGTGCCAGCAGCGGGACTATCTCGAACACCGGGGAGCTGTTTTTT.

As concerns this clone: Other DNA sequences from this sample encode an identical CDR3 as well. The CDR3 sequence is CATSRGTSETYEQYF. The CDR3 nucleotides are TGTGCCACCAGCAGAGGGACTAGCGAGACCTACGAGCAGTACTTC. The rearrangement joins TRBV15 to TRBJ2-7; 9 nucleotides line up with TRBD2. Germline loops: CDR1 LNHNV, CDR2 YYDKDF (reference sequence). The CDR3 length is 15 residues. With V trimmed by 1 base and J by 2 bases, 3 bases remained unmatched.